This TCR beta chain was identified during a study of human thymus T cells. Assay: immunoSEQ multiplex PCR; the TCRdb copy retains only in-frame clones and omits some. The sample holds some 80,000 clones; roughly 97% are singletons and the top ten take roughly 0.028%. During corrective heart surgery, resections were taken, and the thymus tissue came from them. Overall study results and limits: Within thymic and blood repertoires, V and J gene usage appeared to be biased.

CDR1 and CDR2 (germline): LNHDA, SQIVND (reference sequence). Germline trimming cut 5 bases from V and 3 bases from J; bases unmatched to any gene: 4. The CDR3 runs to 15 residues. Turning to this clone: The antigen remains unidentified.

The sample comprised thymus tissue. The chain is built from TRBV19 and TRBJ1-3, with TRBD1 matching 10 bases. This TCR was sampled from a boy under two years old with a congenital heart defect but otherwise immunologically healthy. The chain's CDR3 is CASSSGDRGGNTIYF. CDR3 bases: TGTGCCAGTAGTTCCGGGGACAGGGGTGGAAACACCATATATTTT.